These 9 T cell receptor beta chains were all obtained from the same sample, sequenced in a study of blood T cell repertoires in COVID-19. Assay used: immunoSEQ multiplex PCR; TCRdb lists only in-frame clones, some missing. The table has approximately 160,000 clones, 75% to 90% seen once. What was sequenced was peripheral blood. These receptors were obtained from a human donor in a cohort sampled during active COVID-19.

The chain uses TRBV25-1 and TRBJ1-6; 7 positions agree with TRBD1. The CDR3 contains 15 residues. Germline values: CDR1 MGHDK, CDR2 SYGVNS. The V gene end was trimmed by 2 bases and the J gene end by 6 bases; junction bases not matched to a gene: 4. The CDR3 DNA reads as TGTGCCAGCAGTGAAAGGACAGGTCGTAATTCACCCCTCCACTTT. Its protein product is CASSERTGRNSPLHF.

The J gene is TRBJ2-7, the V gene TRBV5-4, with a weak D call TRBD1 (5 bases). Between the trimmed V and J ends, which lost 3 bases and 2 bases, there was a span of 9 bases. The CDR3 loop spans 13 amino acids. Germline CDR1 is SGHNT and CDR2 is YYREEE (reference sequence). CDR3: CASSSTGTYEQYF. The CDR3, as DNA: TGTGCCAGCAGCTCAACAGGAACCTACGAGCAGTACTTC.

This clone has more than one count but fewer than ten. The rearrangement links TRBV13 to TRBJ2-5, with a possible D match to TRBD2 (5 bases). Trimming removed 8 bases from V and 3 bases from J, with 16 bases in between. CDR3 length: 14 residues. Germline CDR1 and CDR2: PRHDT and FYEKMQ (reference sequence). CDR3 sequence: CASSFPLREETQYF. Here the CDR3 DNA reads TGTGCCAGCTCCTTCCCCTTGCGGGAAGAGACCCAGTACTTC.

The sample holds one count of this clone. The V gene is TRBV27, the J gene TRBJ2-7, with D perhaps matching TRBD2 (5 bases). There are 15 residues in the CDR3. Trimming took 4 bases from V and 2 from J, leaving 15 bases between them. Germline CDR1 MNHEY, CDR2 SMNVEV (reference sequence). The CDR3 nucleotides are TGTGCCAGCAGTTCGCCGGGAAGCCGTACCTACGAGCAGTACTTC. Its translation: CASSSPGSRTYEQYF.

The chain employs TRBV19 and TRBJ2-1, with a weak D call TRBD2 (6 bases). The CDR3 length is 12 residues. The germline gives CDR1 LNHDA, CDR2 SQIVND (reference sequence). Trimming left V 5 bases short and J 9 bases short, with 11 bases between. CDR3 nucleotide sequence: TGTGCCAGTAGTTCACGGGGGATTGAGCAGTTCTTC. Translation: CASSSRGIEQFF.

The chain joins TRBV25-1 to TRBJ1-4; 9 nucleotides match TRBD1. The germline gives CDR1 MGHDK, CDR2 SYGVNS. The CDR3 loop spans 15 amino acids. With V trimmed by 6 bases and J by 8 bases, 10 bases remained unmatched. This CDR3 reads CASSDPRTGDEKLFF. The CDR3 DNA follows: TGTGCCAGCAGCGACCCACGGACAGGGGACGAAAAACTGTTTTTT.

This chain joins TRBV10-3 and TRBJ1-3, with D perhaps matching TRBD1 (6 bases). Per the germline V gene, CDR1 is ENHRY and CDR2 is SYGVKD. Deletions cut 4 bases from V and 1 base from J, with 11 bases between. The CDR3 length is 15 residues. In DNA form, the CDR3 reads TGTGCCATCAGTGTGGGGGCCCTTTCTGGAAACACCATATATTTT. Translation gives CAISVGALSGNTIYF.

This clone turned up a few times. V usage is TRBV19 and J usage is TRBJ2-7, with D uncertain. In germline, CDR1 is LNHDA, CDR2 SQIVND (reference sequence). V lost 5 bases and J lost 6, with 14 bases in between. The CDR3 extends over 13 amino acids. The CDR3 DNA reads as TGTGCCAGTAGTTCCCCGACGGAGCGCGAGCAGTACTTC. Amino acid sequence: CASSSPTEREQYF. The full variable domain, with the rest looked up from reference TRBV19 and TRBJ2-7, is DGGITQSPKYLFRKEGQNVTLSCEQNLNHDAMYWYRQDPGQGLRLIYYSQIVNDFQKGDIAEGYSVSREKKESFPLTVTSAQKNPTAFYLCASSSPTEREQYFGPGTRLTVT.

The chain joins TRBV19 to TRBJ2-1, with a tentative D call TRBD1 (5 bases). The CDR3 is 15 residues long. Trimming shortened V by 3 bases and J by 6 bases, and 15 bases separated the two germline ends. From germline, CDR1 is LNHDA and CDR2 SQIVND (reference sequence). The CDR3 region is CASSIEDTLGNEQFF. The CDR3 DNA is TGTGCCAGTAGTATCGAGGACACCCTAGGCAATGAGCAGTTCTTC.